Presented here are 15 T cell receptor beta chains from one specimen sequenced in a study of T cells in Graves' hyperthyroidism and ophthalmopathy. The source material, RNA transcripts, was used to amplify TCR beta CDR3 regions. The HTBI primer set was used in a first-round RT-PCR of the TCR CDR3. TCRdb processed the multiplex PCR reads anew with MiXCR; each CDR3 protein has one entry. The sample shows hundreds of thousands of distinct CDR3 sequences, 20% of them seen only once. Source material: blood. Source of these receptors: a man in his forties with Graves' ophthalmopathy.

The CDR3 sequence: CASSPGTPGANVLTF. CDR3 nucleotides: TGTGCCAGCAGCCCCGGGACACCCGGGGCCAACGTCCTGACTTTC. The chain recombines TRBV28 with TRBJ2-6; D may be TRBD1 (6 bases). The germline CDR1 and CDR2 sequences are MDHEN and SYDVKM. The germline V and J ends were trimmed by 6 bases and 4 bases, with 13 bases remaining between them. The CDR3 sequence is 15 residues long.

This clonotype showed up many times. The chain uses TRBV27 and TRBJ1-2; 8 bases align to TRBD1. The germline V gene has CDR1 MNHEY and CDR2 SMNVEV (reference sequence). Germline trimming cut 4 bases from V and 8 bases from J; bases unmatched to any gene: 6. The CDR3 sequence is 13 residues long. The CDR3 is CASSYAGGRGYTF. As DNA, the CDR3 is TGTGCCAGCAGTTACGCAGGGGGCCGCGGCTACACCTTC.

The table lists this clonotype with a few counts. This chain joins TRBV20-1 and TRBJ1-6; maybe TRBD1 (5 bases). Germline values: CDR1 DFQATT, CDR2 SNEGSKA (reference sequence). V shed 7 bases and J shed 3 bases, with 13 bases lying between them. The CDR3 spans 14 residues. The CDR3 DNA is TGCAGTGTCGGGGGGAGGAACTATAATTCACCCCTCCACTTT. As protein: CSVGGRNYNSPLHF.

This clonotype was seen repeatedly, ten times or more. The CDR3: CASSVVPRGMNTEAFF. CDR3 DNA: TGTGCCAGCAGCGTAGTTCCCAGGGGGATGAACACTGAAGCTTTCTTT. V is TRBV9 and J is TRBJ1-1, with 7 nucleotides matching TRBD1. Per germline, CDR1 SGDLS and CDR2 YYNGEE. This CDR3 has 16 amino acids. Trimming removed 0 bases from V and 0 bases from J; junction bases left unmatched: 5.

This clonotype was seen only once. With a much larger clone just one base away, this may be a read error. This chain uses TRBV7-8 with TRBJ2-5; D ambiguous. The germline V gene encodes CDR1 SGHVS and CDR2 FQNEAQ. The CDR3 extends over 15 amino acids. Here the CDR3 reads CASSLSWSYQEAQYF. DNA for the CDR3: TGTGCCAGCAGCTTATCGTGGTCGTACCAAGAGGCCCAGTACTTC.

This clonotype has ten or more counts. This chain uses TRBV6-1 with TRBJ1-1; unclear D gene. Trimming left V 0 bases short and J 4 bases short, with 9 bases between. The CDR3 is 14 amino acids. Germline-derived CDR1 and CDR2 are MNHNS and SASEGT. As DNA, the CDR3 is TGTGCCAGCAGTGAAGCCGGAGGTGGCACTGAAGCTTTCTTT. It encodes CASSEAGGGTEAFF.

This clonotype has only a few counts. The V call is TRBV7-9, the J call TRBJ1-2; the D is unclear. CDR1 and CDR2 from the germline V gene are SEHNR and FQNEAQ (reference sequence). Trimming pared 0 bases from V and 8 bases from J, leaving 16 bases between. This CDR3 has 15 residues. DNA of the CDR3: TGTGCCAGCAGCTTAGCAGGTGGGCTCCGGCAGGGCTACACCTTC. The encoded protein is CASSLAGGLRQGYTF. Full variable domain (rest looked up from reference TRBV7-9 and TRBJ1-2): DTGVSQNPRHKITKRGQNVTFRCDPISEHNRLYWYRQTLGQGPEFLTYFQNEAQLEKSRLLSDRFSAERPKGSFSTLEIQRTEQGDSAMYLCASSLAGGLRQGYTFGSGTRLTVV.

This clonotype was counted ten times or more. The rearrangement uses TRBV7-8 and TRBJ2-7; the D gene is possibly TRBD1 (6 bases). In germline, CDR1 is SGHVS, CDR2 FQNEAQ. The CDR3 consists of 15 residues. Trimming left V 5 bases short and J 3 bases short, with 17 bases between. CDR3 nucleotide sequence: TGTGCCAGCAGCCAACCAGGGGATTGGATCTACGAGCAGTACTTC. It specifies CASSQPGDWIYEQYF.

The sample holds a few counts of this clonotype. CDR3 sequence reads: CASSLPGTGIRNTGELFF. The DNA for the CDR3 is TGTGCCAGCAGTCTTCCCGGGACAGGCATCAGAAACACCGGGGAGCTGTTTTTT. The chain carries TRBV28 and TRBJ2-2; TRBD1 matches 8 bases. The CDR3 runs to 18 residues. Germline loops: CDR1 MDHEN, CDR2 SYDVKM. V trimming: 5 bases; J trimming: 2 bases; junction bases outside the gene matches: 13.

This clonotype was detected a few times. V usage is TRBV10-3 and J usage is TRBJ2-5; possibly TRBD1 for D (6 bases). The CDR3 runs to 14 residues. Deletions cut 10 bases from V and 1 base from J, with 16 bases between. The germline V gene encodes CDR1 ENHRY and CDR2 SYGVKD. CDR3 protein: CASAGGQSQETQYF. For the CDR3, the DNA is TGTGCCAGCGCCGGCGGACAGAGCCAAGAGACCCAGTACTTC.

The CDR3 DNA follows: TGTGCCAGCAGCAGGCTTCGGATCACAGGGGGCGCGCAGCCCCAGCATTTT. Translation gives CASSRLRITGGAQPQHF. The J gene is TRBJ1-5, the V gene TRBV6-2 or TRBV6-3; the match to TRBD1 covers 9 bases. With 6 bases clipped from V and 7 bases from J, the junction kept 16 bases outside the gene matches. Germline CDR1 MNHEY, CDR2 SVGEGT. This CDR3 is 17 amino acids long.

This clonotype was seen repeatedly, ten times or more. DNA of the CDR3: TGTGCCAGCAGTTCGGGTCTCTTGGGCTACACCTTC. Translation gives CASSSGLLGYTF. The chain is built from TRBV28 and TRBJ1-2, with D unresolved. Trimming stripped 4 bases from V and 8 bases from J, with 11 bases between. Per the germline V gene, CDR1 is MDHEN and CDR2 is SYDVKM. The CDR3 consists of 12 residues.

This rearrangement joins TRBV12-3 or TRBV12-4 to TRBJ2-2; the match to TRBD2 covers 8 bases. V lost 8 bases to trimming and J lost 10 bases; unmatched junction nucleotides: 9. The CDR3 loop spans 13 amino acids. The CDR3 DNA sequence: TGTGCCAGCTCCAGAGCGGGAGCCCTGGAGCTGTTTTTT. Protein sequence: CASSRAGALELFF.

This clonotype was counted many times. The V call is TRBV3-1, the J call TRBJ1-2; no clear D gene. Deletions cut 0 bases from V and 0 bases from J, with 8 bases between. Looked up from germline, CDR1 is LGHDT and CDR2 is YNNKEL (reference sequence). CDR3 length: 15 residues. The CDR3 nucleotides are TGTGCCAGCAGCCAAGATGGAGCCTCTAACTATGGCTACACCTTC. Translation: CASSQDGASNYGYTF.

The chain is built from TRBV18 and TRBJ2-1, with 8 bases aligning to TRBD2. V lost 6 bases, J lost 9 bases, and 10 bases stayed unmatched. This CDR3 has 14 residues. Germline V CDR1 and CDR2: KGHSH, LQKENI. CDR3 residues: CASSGGRLQIEQFF. The DNA for the CDR3 is TGTGCCAGCTCCGGCGGGAGGCTACAAATTGAGCAGTTCTTC.